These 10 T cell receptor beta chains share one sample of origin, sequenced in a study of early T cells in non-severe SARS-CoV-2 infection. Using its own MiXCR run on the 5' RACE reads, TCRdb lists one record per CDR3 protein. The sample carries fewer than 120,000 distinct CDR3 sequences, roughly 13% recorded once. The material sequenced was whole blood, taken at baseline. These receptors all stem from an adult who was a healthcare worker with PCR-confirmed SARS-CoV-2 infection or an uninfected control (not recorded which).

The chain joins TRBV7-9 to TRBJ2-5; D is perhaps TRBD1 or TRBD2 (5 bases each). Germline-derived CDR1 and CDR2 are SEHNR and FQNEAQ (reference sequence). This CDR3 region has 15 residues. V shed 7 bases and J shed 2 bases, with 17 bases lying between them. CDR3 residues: CASTSLTGLQETQYF. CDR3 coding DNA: TGTGCCAGCACCTCACTGACGGGGCTACAAGAGACCCAGTACTTC.

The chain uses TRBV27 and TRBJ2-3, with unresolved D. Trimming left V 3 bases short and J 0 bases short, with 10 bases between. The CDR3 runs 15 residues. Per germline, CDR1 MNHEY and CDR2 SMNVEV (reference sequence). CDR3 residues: CASSLGQTSTDTQYF. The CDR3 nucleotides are TGTGCCAGCAGTTTGGGCCAGACTAGCACAGATACGCAGTATTTT.

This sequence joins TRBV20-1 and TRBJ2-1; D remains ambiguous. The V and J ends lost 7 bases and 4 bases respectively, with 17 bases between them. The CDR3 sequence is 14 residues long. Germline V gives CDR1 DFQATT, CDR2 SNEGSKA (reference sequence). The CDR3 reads CSGQHTYTYNEQFF. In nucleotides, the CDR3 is TGCAGTGGGCAACACACTTACACTTACAATGAGCAGTTCTTC.

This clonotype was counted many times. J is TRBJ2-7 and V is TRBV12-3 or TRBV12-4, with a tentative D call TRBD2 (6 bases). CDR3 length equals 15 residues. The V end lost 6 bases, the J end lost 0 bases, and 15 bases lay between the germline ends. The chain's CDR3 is CASSLAGGSSYEQYF. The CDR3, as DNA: TGTGCCAGCAGCCTCGCCGGGGGAAGCTCCTACGAGCAGTACTTC.

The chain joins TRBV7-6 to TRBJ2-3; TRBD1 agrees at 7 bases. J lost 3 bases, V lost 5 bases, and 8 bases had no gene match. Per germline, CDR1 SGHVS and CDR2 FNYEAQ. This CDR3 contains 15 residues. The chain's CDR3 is CASSRAGTATDTQYF. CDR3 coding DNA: TGTGCCAGCAGCAGGGCCGGGACAGCGACAGATACGCAGTATTTT.

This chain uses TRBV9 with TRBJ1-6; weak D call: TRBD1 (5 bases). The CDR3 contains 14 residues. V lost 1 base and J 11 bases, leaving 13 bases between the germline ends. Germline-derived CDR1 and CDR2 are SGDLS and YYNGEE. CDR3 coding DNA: TGTGCCAGCAGCGTAATGGGAATAGGGGCACCCCTCCACTTT. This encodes CASSVMGIGAPLHF.

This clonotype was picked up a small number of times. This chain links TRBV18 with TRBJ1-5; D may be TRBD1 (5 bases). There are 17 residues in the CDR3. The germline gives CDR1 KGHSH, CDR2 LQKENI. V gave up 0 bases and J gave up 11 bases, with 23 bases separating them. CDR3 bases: TGTGCCAGCTCACCACCGATTACCACGGACACCTCTAGGGCCCAGCATTTT. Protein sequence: CASSPPITTDTSRAQHF.

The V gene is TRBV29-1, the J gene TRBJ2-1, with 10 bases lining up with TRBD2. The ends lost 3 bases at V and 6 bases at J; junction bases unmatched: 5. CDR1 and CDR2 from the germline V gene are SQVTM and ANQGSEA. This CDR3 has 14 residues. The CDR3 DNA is TGCAGCGTTGACTCCGCTAGCGGGAGCAATGAGCAGTTCTTC. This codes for CSVDSASGSNEQFF.

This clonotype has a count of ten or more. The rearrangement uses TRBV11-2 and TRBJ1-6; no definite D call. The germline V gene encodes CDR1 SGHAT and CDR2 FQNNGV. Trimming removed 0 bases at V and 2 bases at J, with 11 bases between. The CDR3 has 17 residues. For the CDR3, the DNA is TGTGCCAGCAGCTTAGAAGGCAGCCATACCTATAATTCACCCCTCCACTTT. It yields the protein CASSLEGSHTYNSPLHF.

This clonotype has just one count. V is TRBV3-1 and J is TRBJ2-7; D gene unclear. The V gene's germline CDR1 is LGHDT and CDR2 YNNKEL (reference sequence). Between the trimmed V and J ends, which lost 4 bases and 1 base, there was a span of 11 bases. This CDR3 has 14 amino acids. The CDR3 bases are TGTGCCAGCAGCCCTGGAAGTTTTTCCTACGAGCAGTACTTC. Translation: CASSPGSFSYEQYF.